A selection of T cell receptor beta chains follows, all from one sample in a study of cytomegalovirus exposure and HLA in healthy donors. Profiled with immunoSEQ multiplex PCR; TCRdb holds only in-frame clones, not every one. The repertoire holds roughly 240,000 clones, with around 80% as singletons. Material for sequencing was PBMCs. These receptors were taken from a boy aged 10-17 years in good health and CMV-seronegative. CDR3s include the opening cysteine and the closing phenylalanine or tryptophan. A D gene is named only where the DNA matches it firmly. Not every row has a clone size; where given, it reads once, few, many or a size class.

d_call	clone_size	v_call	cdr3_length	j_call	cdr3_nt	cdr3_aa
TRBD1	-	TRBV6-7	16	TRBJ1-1	TGTGCCAGCAGTTACTTACCAGTCAGGGGGCTAACTGAAGCTTTCTTT	CASSYLPVRGLTEAFF
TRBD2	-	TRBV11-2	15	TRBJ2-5	TGTGCCAGCAGCTTAACTAGCGGGGGCTTAGAGACCCAGTACTTC	CASSLTSGGLETQYF
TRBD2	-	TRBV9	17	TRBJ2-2	TGTGCCAGCAGCCCACCGGGACTAGCGGGAGGGGCGGGGGAGCTGTTTTTT	CASSPPGLAGGAGELFF
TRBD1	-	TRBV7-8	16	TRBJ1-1	TGTGCCAGCAGCCACCGGGACAGTTACACCAACACTGAAGCTTTCTTT	CASSHRDSYTNTEAFF
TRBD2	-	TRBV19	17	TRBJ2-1	TGTGCCAGTAGTATCGGTTTGGGGGGCGGGAGGGCCAGGGAGCAGTTCTTC	CASSIGLGGGRAREQFF
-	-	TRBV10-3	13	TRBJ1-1	TGTGCCACCCAAGGACAGATGAACACTGAAGCTTTCTTT	CATQGQMNTEAFF
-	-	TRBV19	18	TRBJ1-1	TGTGCCAGTAGTTTCCAAACCTCATCGACAGGCGTGAACACTGAAGCTTTCTTT	CASSFQTSSTGVNTEAFF
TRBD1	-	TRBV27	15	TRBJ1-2	TGTGCCAGCAGCCCTTCGACAGGGGGCGGGAATGGCTACACCTTC	CASSPSTGGGNGYTF
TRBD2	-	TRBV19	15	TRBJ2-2	TGTGCCAGTACATCGCTAGCGGGAGTCACCGGGGAGCTGTTTTTT	CASTSLAGVTGELFF
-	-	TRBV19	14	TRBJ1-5	TGTGCCAGTAACAGTGCGAGGGGCAATCAGCCCCAGCATTTT	CASNSARGNQPQHF
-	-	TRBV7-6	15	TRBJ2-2	TGTGCCAGCAGCTCTAGGAGGTTGTTCACCGGGGAGCTGTTTTTT	CASSSRRLFTGELFF
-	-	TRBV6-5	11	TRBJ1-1	TGTGCCAGCAGTACCGGGGTCGAAGCTTTCTTT	CASSTGVEAFF
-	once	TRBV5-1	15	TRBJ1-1	TGCGCCAGCAGCCCAATTTCCACAGGGTCGACTGAAGCTTTCTTT	CASSPISTGSTEAFF
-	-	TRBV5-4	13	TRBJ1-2	TGTGCCAGCAGCCCGGGACAACGAGATGGCTACACCTTC	CASSPGQRDGYTF
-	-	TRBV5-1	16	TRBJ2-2	TGCGCCAGCAGCTCGCACTACAGGGTGGGGGCCGGGGAGCTGTTTTTT	CASSSHYRVGAGELFF
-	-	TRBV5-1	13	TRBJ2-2	TGCGCCAGCAGCGGGTCCGGGTACGGGGAGCTGTTTTTT	CASSGSGYGELFF
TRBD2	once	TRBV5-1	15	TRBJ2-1	TGCGCCAGCAGCTTGGTTTGGGAGGGATACAATGAGCAGTTCTTC	CASSLVWEGYNEQFF
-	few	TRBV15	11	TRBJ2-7	TGTGCCACCAGGGGGGCTGGGGAGCAGTACTTC	CATRGAGEQYF
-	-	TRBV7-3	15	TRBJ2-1	TGTGCCAGCAGCCCCGGAGGCGGTTTATACAATGAGCAGTTCTTC	CASSPGGGLYNEQFF
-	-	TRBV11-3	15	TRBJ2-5	TGTGCCAGCAGCCTTTTCATGGAGGCTCAAGAGACCCAGTACTTC	CASSLFMEAQETQYF
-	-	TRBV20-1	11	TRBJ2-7	TGCAGTGCTATGAACGGCTACGAGCAGTACTTC	CSAMNGYEQYF
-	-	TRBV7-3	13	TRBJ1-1	TGTGCCAGCAGCTCCCAGGTGAACACTGAAGCTTTCTTT	CASSSQVNTEAFF
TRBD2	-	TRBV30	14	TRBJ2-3	TGTGCCTGGGACCCGACTAGCGGAGGGGATACGCAGTATTTT	CAWDPTSGGDTQYF
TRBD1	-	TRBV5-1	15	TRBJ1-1	TGCGCCAGCAGCTCCGGGACAGGGTTGAACACTGAAGCTTTCTTT	CASSSGTGLNTEAFF
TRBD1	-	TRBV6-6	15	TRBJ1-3	TGTGCCAGCAGTTACGACGACAGGGCTGGAAACACCATATATTTT	CASSYDDRAGNTIYF
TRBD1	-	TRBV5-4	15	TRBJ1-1	TGTGCCAGCAGCACCGGGACAGCGTCATTCACTGAAGCTTTCTTT	CASSTGTASFTEAFF
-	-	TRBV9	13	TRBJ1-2	TGTGCCAGCAGCGTAGGGGGGGGCCGGGGCTACACCTTC	CASSVGGGRGYTF
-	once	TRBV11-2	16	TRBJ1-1	TGTGCCAGCAGCTTCCCCTCTTCGGGGGGTAACACTGAAGCTTTCTTT	CASSFPSSGGNTEAFF
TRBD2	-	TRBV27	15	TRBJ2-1	TGTGCCAGCAGTTTAGGACTAGCGGGAAACAATGAGCAGTTCTTC	CASSLGLAGNNEQFF